This T cell receptor (beta chain) comes out of a study of shared clonotypes between healthy human individuals. Study results and limitations: Among several donors, approximately 5.4% of naive CD4 clonotypes were found in common.

Turning to this clone: No antigen is known for it.

Per sorted-subset replicate PCR, input was 150 to 250 ng DNA, representing tens of thousands of T cell genomes. Authors' methods: ImmunoSEQ supplied junction-only sequences lacking quality scores, so filtering was different. Profiling relied on immunoSEQ multiplex PCR, and the TCRdb table lists in-frame clones only, not all of them. V, J and clone size are taken as reported in that table, and D and trimming were inferred from the DNA itself. The top ten clones hold roughly 1% of a sample with roughly 2 million clones, less than 95% of them seen once. CDR1 MDHEN and CDR2 SYDVKM come from the germline V gene. V lost 4 bases, J lost 1 base, and 10 bases lay in between. This CDR3 is built from 14 residues. CD45RO-negative CD8 cells positively selected for CCR7 made up the naive population, which excluded terminally differentiated effector memory CD45RA+ cells.

The J gene is TRBJ1-1, the V gene TRBV28; D remains ambiguous. Sequenced input: naive CD8+ T cells sorted from blood. The receptor's source is a man aged 18 to 30 in good health. In nucleotides, the CDR3 is TGTGCCAGCAGTTCCTCACCTAGGAACACTGAAGCTTTCTTT. Translated: CASSSSPRNTEAFF.